These 16 T cell receptor beta chains were sequenced from one sample in a study of cytomegalovirus exposure and HLA in healthy donors. Researchers ran the PCR with 60 Vbeta and 13 Jbeta primers. Assay: immunoSEQ multiplex PCR; the TCRdb copy retains only in-frame clones and omits some. The data show about 180,000 clones, around 80% seen once. Sample: PBMCs. These receptors all stem from a young man in good health and CMV-seronegative.

The chain employs TRBV7-2 and TRBJ2-5; TRBD1 might be the D (6 bases). CDR1 is SGHTA, CDR2 FQGNSA, per germline. The CDR3 loop spans 14 amino acids. Between the trimmed V and J ends, which lost 5 bases and 5 bases, there was a span of 15 bases. The CDR3 is CASSRAGAPETQYF. The CDR3 DNA is TGTGCCAGCAGCCGGGCAGGGGCCCCGGAGACCCAGTACTTC.

The chain joins TRBV5-1 to TRBJ2-4; 10 nucleotides agree with TRBD1. Trimming cost V 3 bases and J 3 bases; bases outside gene matches: 6. Germline loops: CDR1 SGHRS, CDR2 YFSETQ. This CDR3 is built from 16 residues. CDR3 coding DNA: TGCGCCAGCAGCTCCGGGGACAGGGGTAGCAAAAACATTCAGTACTTC. Amino acid sequence: CASSSGDRGSKNIQYF.

This chain links TRBV7-3 with TRBJ2-2; TRBD1 might be the D (5 bases). Trimming stripped 4 bases from V and 1 base from J, with 7 bases between. Germline V gene data show CDR1 as SGHTA and CDR2 as FQGTGA. The CDR3 sequence is 14 residues long. The CDR3 protein is CASSSQGNTGELFF. The CDR3 DNA is TGTGCCAGCAGCTCTCAGGGGAACACCGGGGAGCTGTTTTTT. Based on the CDR3 plus reference TRBV7-3 and TRBJ2-2, the full variable domain is GAGVSQTPSNKVTEKGKYVELRCDPISGHTALYWYRQSLGQGPEFLIYFQGTGAADDSGLPNDRFFAVRPEGSVSTLKIQRTERGDSAVYLCASSSQGNTGELFFGEGSRLTVL.

This sequence joins TRBV5-4 and TRBJ1-1; D unclear. In germline, CDR1 is SGHNT, CDR2 YYREEE (reference sequence). The V gene lost 2 bases and the J gene lost 5 bases, with 16 bases spanning the gap. The CDR3 consists of 15 residues. The CDR3 bases are TGTGCCAGCAGCTTTGGAGGGATCGGTGGGACTGAAGCTTTCTTT. It encodes CASSFGGIGGTEAFF. The whole variable domain, remainder taken from reference TRBV5-4 and TRBJ1-1, is ETGVTQSPTHLIKTRGQQVTLRCSSQSGHNTVSWYQQALGQGPQFIFQYYREEENGRGNFPPRFSGLQFPNYSSELNVNALELDDSALYLCASSFGGIGGTEAFFGQGTRLTVV.

The rearrangement links TRBV5-4 to TRBJ1-1, with 9 bases lining up with TRBD1. CDR3 length: 16 amino acids. From germline, CDR1 is SGHNT and CDR2 YYREEE (reference sequence). The trim removed 4 bases at V and 1 base at J, leaving 8 bases unmatched. The CDR3 bases are TGTGCCAGCAGCGTCTTAGACAGGGGGAGGAACACTGAAGCTTTCTTT. This encodes CASSVLDRGRNTEAFF.

This clone appeared a few times. The chain has TRBV6-1 and TRBJ1-2; TRBD1 agrees at 7 bases. Germline assignment: CDR1 MNHNS and CDR2 SASEGT. J lost 5 bases, V lost 0 bases, and 6 bases had no gene match. CDR3 size: 15 residues. The CDR3 region is CASSEAGDRLYGYTF. The CDR3 DNA reads as TGTGCCAGCAGTGAAGCGGGGGACAGACTATATGGCTACACCTTC.

The rearrangement joins TRBV29-1 to TRBJ2-3; 8 bases match TRBD2. The CDR3 contains 16 residues. Germline CDR1 reads SQVTM; CDR2 reads ANQGSEA. The V and J ends lost 1 base and 4 bases, in that order; junction bases with no gene match: 10. The CDR3 DNA is TGCAGCGTTGAAGGAGCTTTTGAGCGGGAGCCAGATACGCAGTATTTT. It yields the protein CSVEGAFEREPDTQYF.

The rearrangement joins TRBV19 to TRBJ1-5, with TRBD1 matching 8 bases. After removal of 5 bases from V and 5 bases from J, the junction contained 5 bases not matched to a gene. CDR3 size: 14 residues. The germline V gene has CDR1 LNHDA and CDR2 SQIVND (reference sequence). DNA for the CDR3: TGTGCCAGTAGTGCCGACAGGGGTGATCAGCCCCAGCATTTT. Its protein is CASSADRGDQPQHF.

The V gene is TRBV6-5, the J gene TRBJ1-4, with 9 bases fitting TRBD1. Germline lookup yields CDR1 MNHEY and CDR2 SVGAGI. V dropped 7 bases and J dropped 10; count of bases not matched to a gene: 7. The CDR3 is made up of 13 amino acids. CDR3 sequence: CASKGTGRVKLFF. In DNA form, the CDR3 reads TGTGCCAGCAAGGGGACAGGGAGGGTAAAACTGTTTTTT.

V is TRBV19 and J is TRBJ2-7; D is perhaps TRBD2 (5 bases). The CDR3 sequence is 15 residues long. Germline V lookup: CDR1 LNHDA, CDR2 SQIVND (reference sequence). Trimming took off 0 bases at V and 3 bases at J, with 12 bases between the two ends. Written as DNA, the CDR3 is TGTGCCAGTAGTATAGATCGGAGTCGGGGCTACGAGCAGTACTTC. Residues: CASSIDRSRGYEQYF.

The CDR3 loop is CASSLQEGRSTDTQYF. The CDR3 coding sequence is TGTGCCAGCAGCCTCCAGGAAGGGAGGAGCACAGATACGCAGTATTTT. The chain recombines TRBV7-3 with TRBJ2-3, with D perhaps matching TRBD2 (6 bases). Germline CDR1 and CDR2: SGHTA and FQGTGA. V was pared by 5 bases and J by 0 bases, with 15 bases between. CDR3 length: 16 residues.

The rearrangement joins TRBV29-1 to TRBJ1-1; D might be TRBD1 (6 bases). Trimming took 4 bases from V and 10 from J, leaving 13 bases between them. The CDR3 covers 11 residues. Germline CDR1 and CDR2: SQVTM and ANQGSEA. The CDR3 DNA reads TGCAGCGTTGCTCAGGGGATCGGAGCTTTCTTT. Amino acids: CSVAQGIGAFF.

This chain connects TRBV4-3 to TRBJ1-3, with 8 bases fitting TRBD1. Trimming removed 4 bases from V and 0 bases from J; junction bases left unmatched: 11. Per the germline V gene, CDR1 is LGHNA and CDR2 is YSLEER. The CDR3 consists of 18 residues. CDR3 protein: CASSRRPPGQDSGNTIYF. CDR3 nucleotide sequence: TGCGCCAGCAGCCGCCGCCCCCCGGGACAGGACTCTGGAAACACCATATATTTT.

V gene TRBV10-3 combines with J gene TRBJ1-3; possibly TRBD1 for D (6 bases). Trimming removed 10 bases from V and 3 bases from J, with 10 bases in between. The CDR3 length is 12 residues. Germline CDR1 and CDR2: ENHRY and SYGVKD. This CDR3 is CATTGSGNTIYF. Written as DNA, the CDR3 is TGTGCCACTACAGGGAGTGGAAACACCATATATTTT.

The rearrangement links TRBV5-1 to TRBJ2-1; 11 positions match TRBD2. Unmatched junction bases numbered 4, after V lost 7 bases and J lost 7 bases. Germline lookup yields CDR1 SGHRS and CDR2 YFSETQ. The CDR3 contains 13 residues. The CDR3 reads CASEGLAVNEQFF. The CDR3 coding sequence is TGCGCCAGCGAGGGACTAGCGGTTAATGAGCAGTTCTTC.

This chain links TRBV18 with TRBJ1-1, with D possibly TRBD1 on 6 matching bases. The CDR3 totals 15 residues. Between the trimmed V and J ends, which lost 2 bases and 1 base, there was a span of 11 bases. Germline V gene data show CDR1 as KGHSH and CDR2 as LQKENI. CDR3 loop: CASSPGRQENTEAFF. DNA for the CDR3: TGTGCCAGCTCACCAGGGAGACAGGAGAACACTGAAGCTTTCTTT.